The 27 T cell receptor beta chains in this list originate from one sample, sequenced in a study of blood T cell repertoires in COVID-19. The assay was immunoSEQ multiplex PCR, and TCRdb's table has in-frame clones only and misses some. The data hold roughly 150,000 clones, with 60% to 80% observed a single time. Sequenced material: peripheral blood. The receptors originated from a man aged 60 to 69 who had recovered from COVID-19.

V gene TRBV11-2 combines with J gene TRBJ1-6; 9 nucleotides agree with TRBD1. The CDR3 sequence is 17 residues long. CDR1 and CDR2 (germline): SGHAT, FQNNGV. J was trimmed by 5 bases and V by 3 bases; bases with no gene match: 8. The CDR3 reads CASSFTWTGAHNSPLHF. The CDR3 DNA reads TGTGCCAGCAGCTTTACCTGGACAGGGGCGCATAATTCACCCCTCCACTTT.

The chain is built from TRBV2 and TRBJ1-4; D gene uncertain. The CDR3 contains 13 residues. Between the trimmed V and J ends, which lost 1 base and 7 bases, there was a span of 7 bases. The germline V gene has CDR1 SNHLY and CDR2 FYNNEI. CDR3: CASSEVSFEKLFF. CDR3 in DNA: TGTGCCAGCAGTGAAGTGTCCTTTGAAAAACTGTTTTTT.

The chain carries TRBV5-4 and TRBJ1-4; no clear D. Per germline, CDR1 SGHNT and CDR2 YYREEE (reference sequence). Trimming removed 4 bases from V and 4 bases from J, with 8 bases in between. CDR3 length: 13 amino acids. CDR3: CASSLGINEKLFF. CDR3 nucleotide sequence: TGTGCCAGCAGCCTCGGGATTAATGAAAAACTGTTTTTT.

The CDR3 loop reads CASSFQGNNQPQHF. The CDR3 region has the DNA TGTGCCAGCAGCTTTCAGGGAAACAATCAGCCCCAGCATTTT. The J gene is TRBJ1-5, the V gene TRBV5-5; D is perhaps TRBD1 (5 bases). Trimming cost V 2 bases and J 3 bases, with 9 bases left between them. Germline lookup yields CDR1 SGHKS and CDR2 YYEKEE (reference sequence). The CDR3 loop spans 14 amino acids.

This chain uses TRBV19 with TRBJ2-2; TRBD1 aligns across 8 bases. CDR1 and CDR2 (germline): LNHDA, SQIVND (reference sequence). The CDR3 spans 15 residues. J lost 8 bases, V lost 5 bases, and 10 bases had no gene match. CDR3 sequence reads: CASSLRTGQRGELFF. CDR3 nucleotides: TGTGCCAGTAGTCTCCGGACAGGGCAAAGGGGGGAGCTGTTTTTT.

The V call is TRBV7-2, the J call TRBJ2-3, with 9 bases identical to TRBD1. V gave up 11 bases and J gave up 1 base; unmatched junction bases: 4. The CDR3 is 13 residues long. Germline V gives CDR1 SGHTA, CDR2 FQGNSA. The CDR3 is CAGRQGGTDTQYF. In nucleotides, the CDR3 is TGTGCCGGGCGACAGGGGGGCACAGATACGCAGTATTTT.

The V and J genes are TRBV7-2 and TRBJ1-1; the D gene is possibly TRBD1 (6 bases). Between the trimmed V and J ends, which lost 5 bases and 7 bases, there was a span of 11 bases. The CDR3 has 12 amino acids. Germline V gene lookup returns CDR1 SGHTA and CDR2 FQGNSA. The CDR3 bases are TGTGCCAGCAGCCCTAACAGGGTTGAAGCTTTCTTT. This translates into CASSPNRVEAFF.

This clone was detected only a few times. In nucleotides, the CDR3 is TGCGCCAGCAGCCTCGGAGCGGCGGGGAACACCGGGGAGCTGTTTTTT. As protein: CASSLGAAGNTGELFF. The rearrangement uses TRBV5-1 and TRBJ2-2; TRBD2 is a possible D gene (5 bases). V lost 4 bases, J lost 1 base, and 14 bases lay in between. The CDR3 totals 16 residues. Per the germline V gene, CDR1 is SGHRS and CDR2 is YFSETQ. Combining the CDR3 with reference TRBV5-1 and TRBJ2-2 gives the whole variable domain KAGVTQTPRYLIKTRGQQVTLSCSPISGHRSVSWYQQTPGQGLQFLFEYFSETQRNKGNFPGRFSGRQFSNSRSEMNVSTLELGDSALYLCASSLGAAGNTGELFFGEGSRLTVL.

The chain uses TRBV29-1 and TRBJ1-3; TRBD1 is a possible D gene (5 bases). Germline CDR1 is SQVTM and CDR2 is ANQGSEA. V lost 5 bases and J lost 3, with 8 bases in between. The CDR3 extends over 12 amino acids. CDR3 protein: CSVSRDGNTIYF. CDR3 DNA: TGCAGCGTTTCCAGGGATGGAAACACCATATATTTT.

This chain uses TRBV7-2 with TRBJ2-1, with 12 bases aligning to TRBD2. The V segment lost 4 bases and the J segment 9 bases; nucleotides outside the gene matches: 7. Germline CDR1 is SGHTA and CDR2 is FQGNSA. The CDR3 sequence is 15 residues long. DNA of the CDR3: TGTGCCAGCAGCTCAACGACTAGCGGGAGCCGTGAGCAGTTCTTC. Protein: CASSSTTSGSREQFF. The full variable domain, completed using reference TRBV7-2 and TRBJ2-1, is GAGVSQSPSNKVTEKGKDVELRCDPISGHTALYWYRQSLGQGLEFLIYFQGNSAPDKSGLPSDRFSAERTGGSVSTLTIQRTQQEDSAVYLCASSSTTSGSREQFFGPGTRLTVL.

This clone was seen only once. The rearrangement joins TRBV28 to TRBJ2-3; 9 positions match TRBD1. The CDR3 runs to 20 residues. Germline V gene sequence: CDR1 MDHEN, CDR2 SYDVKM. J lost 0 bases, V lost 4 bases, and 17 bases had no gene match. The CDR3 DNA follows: TGTGCCAGCAGTTCGACTAGGGACAGGGCATCCCCCCCTAGCACAGATACGCAGTATTTT. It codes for CASSSTRDRASPPSTDTQYF.

CDR3 nucleotides: TGTGCCAGCAGTTTAGCCCGGAGGGAGCAGTTCTTC. Residues: CASSLARREQFF. The chain has TRBV12-3 or TRBV12-4 and TRBJ2-1, with D possibly matching TRBD2 (5 bases). The CDR3 contains 12 residues. Trimming cost V 0 bases and J 10 bases, with 7 bases left between them.

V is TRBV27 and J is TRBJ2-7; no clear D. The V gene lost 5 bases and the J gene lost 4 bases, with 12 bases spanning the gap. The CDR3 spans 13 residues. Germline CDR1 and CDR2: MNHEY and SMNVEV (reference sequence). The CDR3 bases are TGTGCCAGCAGTCTTTCTAGTCAATACGAGCAGTACTTC. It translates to CASSLSSQYEQYF.

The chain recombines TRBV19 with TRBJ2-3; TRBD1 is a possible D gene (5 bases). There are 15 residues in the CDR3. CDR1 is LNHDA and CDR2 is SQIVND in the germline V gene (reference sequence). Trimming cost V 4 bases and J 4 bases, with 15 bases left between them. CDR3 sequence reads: CASSTTGASPDTQYF. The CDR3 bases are TGTGCCAGTAGTACCACAGGCGCGTCCCCAGATACGCAGTATTTT.

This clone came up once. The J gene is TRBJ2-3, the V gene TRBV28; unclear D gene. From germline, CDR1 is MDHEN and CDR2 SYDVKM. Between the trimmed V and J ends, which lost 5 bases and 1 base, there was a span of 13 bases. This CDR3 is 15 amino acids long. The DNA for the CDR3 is TGTGCCAGCAGTCCAGACGGGTATGGCACAGATACGCAGTATTTT. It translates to CASSPDGYGTDTQYF. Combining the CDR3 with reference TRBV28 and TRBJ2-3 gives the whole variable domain DVKVTQSSRYLVKRTGEKVFLECVQDMDHENMFWYRQDPGLGLRLIYFSYDVKMKEKGDIPEGYSVSREKKERFSLILESASTNQTSMYLCASSPDGYGTDTQYFGPGTRLTVL.

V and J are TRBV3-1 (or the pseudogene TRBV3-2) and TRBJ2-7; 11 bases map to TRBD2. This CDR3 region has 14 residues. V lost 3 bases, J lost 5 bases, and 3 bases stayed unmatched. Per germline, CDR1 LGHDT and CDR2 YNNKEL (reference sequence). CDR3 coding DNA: TGTGCCAGCAGCCATAGCGGGAGGGCCCACGAGCAGTACTTC. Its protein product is CASSHSGRAHEQYF.

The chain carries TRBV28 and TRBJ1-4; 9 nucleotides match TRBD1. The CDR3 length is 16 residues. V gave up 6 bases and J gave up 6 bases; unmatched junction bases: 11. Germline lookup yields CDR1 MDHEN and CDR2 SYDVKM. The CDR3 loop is CASSLFGQGKHEKLFF. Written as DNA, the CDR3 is TGTGCCAGCAGCCTATTCGGACAGGGGAAACATGAAAAACTGTTTTTT.

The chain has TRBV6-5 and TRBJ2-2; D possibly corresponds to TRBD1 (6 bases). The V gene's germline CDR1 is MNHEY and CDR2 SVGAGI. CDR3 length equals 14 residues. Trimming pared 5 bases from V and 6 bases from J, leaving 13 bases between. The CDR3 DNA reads TGTGCCAGCAGTCCCACAGGGTCCCCCGGGGAGCTGTTTTTT. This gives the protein CASSPTGSPGELFF.

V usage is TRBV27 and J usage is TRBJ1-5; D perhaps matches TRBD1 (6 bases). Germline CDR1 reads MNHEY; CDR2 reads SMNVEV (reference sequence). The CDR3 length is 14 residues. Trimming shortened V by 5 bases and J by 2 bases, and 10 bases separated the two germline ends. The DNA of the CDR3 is TGTGCCAGCAGTGCACAGGGAGGCAATCAGCCCCAGCATTTT. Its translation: CASSAQGGNQPQHF.

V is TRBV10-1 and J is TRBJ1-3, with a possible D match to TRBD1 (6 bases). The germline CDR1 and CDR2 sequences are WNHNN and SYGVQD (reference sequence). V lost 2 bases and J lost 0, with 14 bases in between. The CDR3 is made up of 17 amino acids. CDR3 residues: CASSEGGGHNSGNTIYF. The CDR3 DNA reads TGCGCCAGCAGTGAGGGGGGGGGACATAACTCTGGAAACACCATATATTTT.

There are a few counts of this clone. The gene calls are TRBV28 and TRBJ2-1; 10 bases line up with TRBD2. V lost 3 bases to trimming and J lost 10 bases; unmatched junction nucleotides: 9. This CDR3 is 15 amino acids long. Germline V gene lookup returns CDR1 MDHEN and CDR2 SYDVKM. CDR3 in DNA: TGTGCCAGCAGTTTTCTTAATGGACTAGCGGTAGAGCAGTTCTTC. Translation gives CASSFLNGLAVEQFF.

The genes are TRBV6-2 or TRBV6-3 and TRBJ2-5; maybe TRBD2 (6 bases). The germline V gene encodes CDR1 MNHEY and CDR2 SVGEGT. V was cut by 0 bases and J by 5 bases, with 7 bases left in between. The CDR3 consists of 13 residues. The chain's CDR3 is CASSYSLAETQYF. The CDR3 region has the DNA TGTGCCAGCAGTTACTCTCTAGCGGAGACCCAGTACTTC.

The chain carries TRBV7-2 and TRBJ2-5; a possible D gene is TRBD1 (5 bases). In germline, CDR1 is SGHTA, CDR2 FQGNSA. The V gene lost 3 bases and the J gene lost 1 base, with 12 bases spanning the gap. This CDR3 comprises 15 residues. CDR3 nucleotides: TGTGCCAGCAGCTTTCAGTGGGGCGCCCAAGAGACCCAGTACTTC. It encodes CASSFQWGAQETQYF.

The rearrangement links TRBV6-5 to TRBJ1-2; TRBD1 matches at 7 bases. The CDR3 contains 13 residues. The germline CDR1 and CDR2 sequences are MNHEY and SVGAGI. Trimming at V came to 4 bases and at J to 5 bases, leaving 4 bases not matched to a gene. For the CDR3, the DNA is TGTGCCAGCAGTTCCGGGACAGATTATGGCTACACCTTC. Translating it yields CASSSGTDYGYTF.

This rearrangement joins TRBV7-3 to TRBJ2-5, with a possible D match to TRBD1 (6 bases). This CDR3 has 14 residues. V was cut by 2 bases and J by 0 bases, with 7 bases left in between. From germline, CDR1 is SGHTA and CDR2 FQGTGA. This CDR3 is CASSLGTNQETQYF. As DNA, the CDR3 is TGTGCCAGCAGCTTAGGGACAAACCAAGAGACCCAGTACTTC. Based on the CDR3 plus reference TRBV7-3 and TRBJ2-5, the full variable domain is GAGVSQTPSNKVTEKGKYVELRCDPISGHTALYWYRQSLGQGPEFLIYFQGTGAADDSGLPNDRFFAVRPEGSVSTLKIQRTERGDSAVYLCASSLGTNQETQYFGPGTRLLVL.

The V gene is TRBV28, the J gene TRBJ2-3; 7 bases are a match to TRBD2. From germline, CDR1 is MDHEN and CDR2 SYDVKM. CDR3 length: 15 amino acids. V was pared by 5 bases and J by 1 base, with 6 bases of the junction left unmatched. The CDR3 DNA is TGTGCCAGCAGTACGCCTAGCGGAGGCACAGATACGCAGTATTTT. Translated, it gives CASSTPSGGTDTQYF.

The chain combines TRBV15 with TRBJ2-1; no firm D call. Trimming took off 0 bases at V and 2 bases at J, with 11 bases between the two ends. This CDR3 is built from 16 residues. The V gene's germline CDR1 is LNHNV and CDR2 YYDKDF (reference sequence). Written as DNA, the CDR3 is TGTGCCACCAGCAGAGAACCGAACTCACCCTACAATGAGCAGTTCTTC. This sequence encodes CATSREPNSPYNEQFF.